This TCR beta chain came from a study of OX40 agonist ivuxolimab in advanced cancers. Background on the study: Melanoma, hepatocellular carcinoma, head and neck or renal cell cancer occurred in dose-escalation patients.

TCRdb keeps only in-frame clones here, not all; method: immunoSEQ multiplex PCR. The sample carries just under 65,000 clones, 86% recorded once. The germline CDR1 and CDR2 sequences are SGDLS and YYNGEE. V shed 3 bases and J 8 bases; nucleotides not matched to a gene: 10. CDR3 size: 15 residues. J is TRBJ2-1 and V is TRBV9; 8 nucleotides match TRBD2. This TCR was recovered from an adult with an advanced solid tumor such as melanoma, head and neck, liver or kidney cancer. The sample in question was CD4+ or CD8+ T cells sorted from blood, obtained in a trial of the OX40 agonist ivuxolimab. In DNA, the CDR3 is TGTGCCAGCAGCGCAACCGGGACTAGGTATTATGAGCAGTTCTTC. It specifies CASSATGTRYYEQFF.